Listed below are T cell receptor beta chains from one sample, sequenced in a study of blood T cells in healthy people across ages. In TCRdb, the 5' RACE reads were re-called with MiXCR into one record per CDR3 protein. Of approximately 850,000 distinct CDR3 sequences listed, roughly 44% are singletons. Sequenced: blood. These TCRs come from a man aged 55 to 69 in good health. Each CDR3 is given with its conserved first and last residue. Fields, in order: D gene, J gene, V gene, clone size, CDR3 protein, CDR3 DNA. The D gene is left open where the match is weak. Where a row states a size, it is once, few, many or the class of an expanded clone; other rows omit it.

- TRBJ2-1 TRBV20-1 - CSAPKSSGLNEQFF TGCAGTGCCCCGAAGTCCTCAGGGTTGAATGAGCAGTTCTTC
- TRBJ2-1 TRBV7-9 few CASSFLAGGLHEQFF TGTGCCAGCAGCTTCCTGGCAGGGGGACTACATGAGCAGTTCTTC
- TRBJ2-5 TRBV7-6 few CASSLVGGRSKETQYF TGTGCCAGCAGCTTAGTTGGGGGGCGGTCGAAAGAGACCCAGTACTTC
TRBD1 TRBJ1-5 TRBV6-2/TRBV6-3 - CASSYMTGANQPQHF TGTGCCAGCAGTTACATGACAGGGGCTAATCAGCCCCAGCATTTT
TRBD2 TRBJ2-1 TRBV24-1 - CATSGTSGGASYEQFF TGTGCCACCAGTGGGACTAGCGGGGGGGCCTCCTATGAGCAGTTCTTC
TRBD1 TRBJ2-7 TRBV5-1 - CASSTATDRGPVLGEQYF TGCGCCAGCAGCACGGCCACCGACAGGGGGCCCGTTTTGGGCGAGCAGTACTTC
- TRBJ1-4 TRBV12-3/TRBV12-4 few CASSFAPVTNEKLFF TGTGCCAGCAGTTTTGCGCCGGTAACTAATGAAAAACTGTTTTTT
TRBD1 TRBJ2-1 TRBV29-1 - CSVGRDRGFYNEQFF TGCAGCGTTGGGAGGGACAGGGGGTTTTACAATGAGCAGTTCTTC
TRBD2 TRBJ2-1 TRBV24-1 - CATSDLLAGGSHEQFF TGTGCCACCAGTGATTTGCTAGCGGGGGGCTCCCATGAGCAGTTCTTC
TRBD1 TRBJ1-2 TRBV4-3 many CASSQGGNYGYTF TGTGCCAGCAGTCAGGGGGGGAACTATGGCTACACCTTC
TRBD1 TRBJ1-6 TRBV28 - CASSLLTGFNSPLHF TGTGCCAGCAGTTTACTGACAGGGTTTAATTCACCCCTCCACTTT
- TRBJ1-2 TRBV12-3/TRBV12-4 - CASSREKGRDGYTF TGTGCCAGCAGTCGAGAGAAGGGCCGAGATGGCTACACCTTC
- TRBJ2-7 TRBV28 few CASSKKGLYEQYF TGTGCCAGCAGTAAAAAGGGACTCTACGAGCAGTACTTC
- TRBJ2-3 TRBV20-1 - CSALPFGDTQYF TGCAGTGCTCTACCTTTCGGAGATACGCAGTATTTT
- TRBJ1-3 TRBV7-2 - CASSLPPRGSGNTIYF TGTGCCAGCAGCCTACCCCCCCGGGGATCTGGAAACACCATATATTTT
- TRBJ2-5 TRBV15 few CATSRDLTRGSDQYF TGTGCCACCAGCAGAGATTTGACTAGGGGGTCGGACCAGTACTTC
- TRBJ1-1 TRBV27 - CASALLLGSEAFF TGTGCCAGCGCCCTACTGTTGGGATCTGAAGCTTTCTTT
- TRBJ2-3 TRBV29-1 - CSATAGSKADTQYF TGCAGCGCTACGGCAGGGTCTAAGGCAGATACGCAGTATTTT
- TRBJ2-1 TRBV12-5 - CASGLSPNEQFF TGTGCTAGTGGTTTGTCCCCCAATGAGCAGTTCTTC